Listed below are T cell receptor beta chains from one sample, sequenced in a study of blood T cell repertoires in COVID-19. Generated by immunoSEQ multiplex PCR, the TCRdb table keeps only in-frame clones and is missing some. The data show 130,000 or so clones, approximately 80% seen once. Sequenced: peripheral blood. The receptors originated from a human donor in a cohort sampled during active COVID-19. CDR3s include the opening cysteine and the closing phenylalanine or tryptophan. A D gene is named only where the DNA matches it firmly. Size is stated for part of the rows, as once, few or many counts, or as a class when the clone is expanded.

v_call	clone_size	d_call	j_call	cdr3_nt	cdr3_aa
TRBV7-9	.	.	TRBJ1-6	TGTGCCAGCAGCTTACAGGGCTATAATTCACCCCTCCACTTT	CASSLQGYNSPLHF
TRBV5-6	.	.	TRBJ2-5	TGTGCCAGCAGCCCACAGGGGGGGGAGACCCAGTACTTC	CASSPQGGETQYF
TRBV6-2/TRBV6-3	few	.	TRBJ2-5	TGTGCCAGCAGTTACTCGATTATGCGGGGCCAAGAGACCCAGTACTTC	CASSYSIMRGQETQYF
TRBV24-1	.	.	TRBJ2-7	TGTGCCACCACAAAACCTCGAGACCGGGACTTCTCCTACGAGCAGTACTTC	CATTKPRDRDFSYEQYF
TRBV15	.	TRBD1	TRBJ1-4	TGTGCCACCAGCAGGAGGACAGGGGGAGAAAAACTGTTTTTT	CATSRRTGGEKLFF
TRBV7-8	.	.	TRBJ2-7	TGTGCCAGCAGCTTAGTTGCCAGCTCCTACGAGCAGTACTTC	CASSLVASSYEQYF
TRBV14	.	.	TRBJ1-1	TGTGCCAGCAGCCAAGACAGGGACACTGAAGCTTTCTTT	CASSQDRDTEAFF
TRBV6-4	.	.	TRBJ1-1	TGTGCCAGCAGTGACTCCCCAGGCCTCACTGAAGCTTTCTTT	CASSDSPGLTEAFF
TRBV21-1	few	.	TRBJ1-6	TGTGCCAGCAGCAAAAAACAGGGTTCCTATAATTCACCCCTCCACTTT	CASSKKQGSYNSPLHF
TRBV28	.	.	TRBJ2-1	TGTGCCAGCAGTCTGAGTTTGAATGAGCAGTTCTTC	CASSLSLNEQFF
TRBV7-8	.	.	TRBJ2-2	TGTGCCAGCAGCTTTCTTCCGGACACCCTGGGGACCGGGGAGCTGTTTTTT	CASSFLPDTLGTGELFF
TRBV10-3	.	.	TRBJ1-1	TGTGCCATCAGTGGCCGGGGAGGCACTGAAGCTTTCTTT	CAISGRGGTEAFF
TRBV29-1	.	.	TRBJ2-7	TGCAGCGTTGAAGGGATGGGCGCTCCCTACGAGCAGTACTTC	CSVEGMGAPYEQYF
TRBV3-1/TRBV3-2	.	.	TRBJ1-1	TGTGCCAGCAGCCAAGATACTGGCACTGAAGCTTTCTTT	CASSQDTGTEAFF
TRBV13	.	.	TRBJ1-1	TGTGCCAGCAGCACCCTCGAGGGCACTGAAGCTTTCTTT	CASSTLEGTEAFF
TRBV5-1	few	.	TRBJ1-5	TGCGCCAGCGCCCCCAGGGGAGGCAATCAGCCCCAGCATTTT	CASAPRGGNQPQHF
TRBV10-1	.	.	TRBJ1-2	TGCGCCAGCAGTGAAAGAGGGAATGGCTACACCTTC	CASSERGNGYTF
TRBV28	.	.	TRBJ2-5	TGTGCCAGCAGTCTCCGGGGGAGGGGGTACCAAGAGACCCAGTACTTC	CASSLRGRGYQETQYF
TRBV10-3	medium-sized	.	TRBJ2-5	TGTGCCATCAGCGACGGGTACCAAGAGACCCAGTACTTC	CAISDGYQETQYF
TRBV10-3	.	.	TRBJ2-7	TGTGCCATCAGTGAGTCCCAGGGCGGCCTTTACGAGCAGTACTTC	CAISESQGGLYEQYF
TRBV9	.	TRBD2	TRBJ2-5	TGTGCCAGCAGCGCAACCCTTGGACTAGCGGGGGGTTTCAACGCCCAGTACTTC	CASSATLGLAGGFNAQYF
TRBV28	.	TRBD1	TRBJ2-7	TGTGCCAGCAGTTTGACAGGGGGCGAGCAGTACTTC	CASSLTGGEQYF
TRBV5-1	.	.	TRBJ2-4	TGCGCCAGCAGCTTGGAAGGCAGGAGGGAAAACATTCAGTACTTC	CASSLEGRRENIQYF
TRBV9	few	.	TRBJ1-3	TGTGCCAGCAGCCCAACGGGGATCCCGGGCGGAAACACCATATATTTT	CASSPTGIPGGNTIYF
TRBV19	.	TRBD2	TRBJ2-1	TGTGCCAGTACCCCGGGACTAGCGTTCCTTAATGAGCAGTTCTTC	CASTPGLAFLNEQFF
TRBV19	.	.	TRBJ2-1	TGTGCCAGTAGTATAGTGAAACGGGGCAATGAGCAGTTCTTC	CASSIVKRGNEQFF
TRBV3-1/TRBV3-2	.	TRBD1	TRBJ1-1	TGTGCCAGCAGCCAAGGGCAGGGGGCTGCTTTCTTT	CASSQGQGAAFF
TRBV28	once	TRBD1	TRBJ2-5	TGTGCCAGCAGGTCCGACAGGGGGCGCGAGACCCAGTACTTC	CASRSDRGRETQYF
TRBV6-1	.	.	TRBJ2-3	TGTGCCAGCAGTGAGGAGGGACCTCTTAGCACAGATACGCAGTATTTT	CASSEEGPLSTDTQYF
TRBV28	.	TRBD1	TRBJ1-1	TGTGCCAGCAGTTCCGGGACAGGGGCAGGGGTACCTGAAGCTTTCTTT	CASSSGTGAGVPEAFF
TRBV21-1	once	.	TRBJ1-5	TGTGCCAGCAGCAACTCTACCGTCTGGGACAGGGGCGCGTCAGATGGCAATCAGCCCCAGCATTTT	CASSNSTVWDRGASDGNQPQHF
TRBV7-7	.	TRBD1	TRBJ1-3	TGTGCCAGCAGCTCTGGGACAGGGTTTACGGACACCATATATTTT	CASSSGTGFTDTIYF
TRBV5-1	.	.	TRBJ2-2	TGCGCCAGCAGCTTGGGTCCACAGGGTCGGCACACCGGGGAGCTGTTTTTT	CASSLGPQGRHTGELFF
TRBV5-1	.	.	TRBJ1-1	TGCGTACCGCGCGGGGCATTTGGGACTGAAGCTTTCTTT	CVPRGAFGTEAFF
TRBV5-4	.	.	TRBJ2-4	TGTGCCAGCAGCTTGGGCGGCTTAGCCAAAAACATTCAGTACTTC	CASSLGGLAKNIQYF
TRBV5-1	.	.	TRBJ2-3	TGCGCCAGCAGCTCCAGGGGGGCGGGGAGCACAGATACGCAGTATTTT	CASSSRGAGSTDTQYF
TRBV10-3	.	TRBD1	TRBJ1-2	TGTGCCATCAGTGAGTTAGGGACAGGGAACAACTATGGCTACACCTTC	CAISELGTGNNYGYTF
TRBV9	.	.	TRBJ2-7	TGTGCCAGCAGCGTAGGCCAGGAAACAAGCTCCTACGAGCAGTACTTC	CASSVGQETSSYEQYF
TRBV7-9	.	TRBD1	TRBJ2-7	TGTGCCAGCAGGCCCTCGGGACAGGCCTACGAGCAGTACTTC	CASRPSGQAYEQYF
TRBV28	few	.	TRBJ2-7	TGTGCCAGCAGCCGAATAGGACAGAGCTCCTACGAGCAGTACTTC	CASSRIGQSSYEQYF
TRBV18	.	.	TRBJ2-2	TGTGCCAGCTCACCCCCGGTCCCGGGGACCGGGGAGCTGTTTTTT	CASSPPVPGTGELFF
TRBV9	.	.	TRBJ1-3	TGTGCCAGCAGCGTACAGACTTTAGACTCTGGAAACACCATATATTTT	CASSVQTLDSGNTIYF
TRBV20-1	.	.	TRBJ2-7	TGCTCCCTTATGAGCGGACACGAGCAGTACTTC	CSLMSGHEQYF
TRBV24-1	.	TRBD2	TRBJ2-1	TGTGCCACCAGTGATCTAGCGGGGGGGCGTTCTTTATATGAGCAGTTCTTC	CATSDLAGGRSLYEQFF
TRBV24-1	.	TRBD1	TRBJ1-2	TGTGCCACCAGTGATCGGGACAGCCCCCTAAACGGCTATGGCTACACCTTC	CATSDRDSPLNGYGYTF